This TCR beta chain came from a study of early T cells in non-severe SARS-CoV-2 infection. Study results and caveats: Database matching using VDJdb favored anti-spike CD8 responses, with private and CD4 specificities left missing.

TCRdb re-called the 5' RACE reads through MiXCR, storing one row per CDR3 protein. The sample lists over 50,000 distinct CDR3 sequences; roughly 7.6% were seen once. A word on this clonotype: Antigen: not known.

This CDR3 is built from 16 residues. In germline, CDR1 is SGHNT, CDR2 YENEEA. The ends lost 3 bases at V and 3 bases at J; junction bases unmatched: 6. Sequences were derived from whole blood, sampled at baseline. V gene TRBV11-3 combines with J gene TRBJ2-3, with 10 positions matching TRBD1. The TCR sequence derives from an adult who was a healthcare worker with PCR-confirmed SARS-CoV-2 infection or an uninfected control (not recorded which). In DNA, the CDR3 is TGTGCCAGCAGCTTGACAGGGGGCGTTGGGACAGATACGCAGTATTTT. As protein: CASSLTGGVGTDTQYF. The variable domain in full, with the rest retrieved from reference TRBV11-3 and TRBJ2-3, is EAGVVQSPRYKIIEKKQPVAFWCNPISGHNTLYWYLQNLGQGPELLIRYENEEAVDDSQLPKDRFSAERLKGVDSTLKIQPAELGDSAVYLCASSLTGGVGTDTQYFGPGTRLTVL.